Below are 23 T cell receptor beta chains sequenced from a single sample in a study of shared clonotypes between healthy human individuals. Naive CD8 cells lacked CD45RO, underwent positive selection for CCR7 and left out terminally differentiated effector memory CD45RA+ cells. Measured with immunoSEQ multiplex PCR; TCRdb has only the in-frame clones, and not every one. The table has approximately 600,000 clones, approximately 95% seen once. What was sequenced was naive CD8+ T cells sorted from blood. These receptors originate from a woman in her thirties in good health.

The J gene is TRBJ2-2, the V gene TRBV6-5, with TRBD2 identical over 8 bases. CDR3 length: 14 amino acids. Germline CDR1 and CDR2: MNHEY and SVGAGI. V lost 8 bases to trimming and J lost 7 bases; unmatched junction nucleotides: 9. The CDR3 region has the DNA TGTGCCAGCCTTTATAGCGGGACTGGCGGGGAGCTGTTTTTT. Translation gives CASLYSGTGGELFF.

The chain combines TRBV5-1 with TRBJ2-3, with TRBD1 identical over 7 bases. The trim removed 3 bases at V and 4 bases at J, leaving 2 bases unmatched. CDR3 length equals 13 residues. In germline, CDR1 is SGHRS, CDR2 YFSETQ. CDR3 residues: CASSSGQADTQYF. In nucleotides, the CDR3 is TGCGCCAGCAGCTCCGGACAGGCAGATACGCAGTATTTT.

The chain is built from TRBV7-2 and TRBJ2-7, with no clear D. Germline V CDR1 and CDR2: SGHTA, FQGNSA. The V end lost 1 base, the J end lost 3 bases, and 7 bases lay between the germline ends. The CDR3 consists of 13 residues. CDR3 nucleotides: TGTGCCAGCAGCTTAGGGGCAGTCTACGAGCAGTACTTC. Protein sequence: CASSLGAVYEQYF.

The V gene is TRBV4-1, the J gene TRBJ1-5; the D is unclear. Trimming took 1 base from V and 3 from J, leaving 10 bases between them. Looked up from germline, CDR1 is MGHRA and CDR2 is YSYEKL. The CDR3 has 15 residues. The CDR3 loop reads CASSQARGNNQPQHF. In DNA form, the CDR3 reads TGCGCCAGCAGCCAAGCTCGAGGGAACAATCAGCCCCAGCATTTT.

The J gene is TRBJ2-7, the V gene TRBV19; D is unclear. V lost 4 bases, J lost 5 bases, and 12 bases lay in between. The CDR3 is 13 amino acids. Germline loops: CDR1 LNHDA, CDR2 SQIVND (reference sequence). CDR3 region: CASSTALVNEQYF. The CDR3 bases are TGTGCCAGTAGTACCGCACTGGTAAACGAGCAGTACTTC.

V gene TRBV7-2 combines with J gene TRBJ2-5, with a weak D call TRBD2 (7 bases). The V end lost 7 bases, the J end lost 0 bases, and 18 bases lay between the germline ends. CDR3 length: 16 amino acids. In germline, CDR1 is SGHTA, CDR2 FQGNSA. This CDR3 is CASTPWGGHNQETQYF. As DNA, the CDR3 is TGTGCCAGCACCCCATGGGGGGGCCATAACCAAGAGACCCAGTACTTC.

V gene TRBV28 combines with J gene TRBJ1-2; D gene uncertain. Germline V gene data show CDR1 as MDHEN and CDR2 as SYDVKM. The CDR3 covers 12 residues. V was cut by 5 bases and J by 1 base, with 5 bases left in between. CDR3 nucleotide sequence: TGTGCCAGCAGTGAAAATAACTATGGCTACACCTTC. This codes for CASSENNYGYTF.

V usage is TRBV7-9 and J usage is TRBJ2-1, with 7 bases lining up with TRBD2. V gave up 1 base and J gave up 7 bases; unmatched junction bases: 16. CDR1 is SEHNR, CDR2 FQNEAQ, per germline (reference sequence). CDR3 length: 18 amino acids. The CDR3 DNA sequence: TGTGCCAGCAGCTTAGTGGGCCAGCGGGGATCCACGTCAAATGAGCAGTTCTTC. It specifies CASSLVGQRGSTSNEQFF.

This chain connects TRBV19 to TRBJ2-7; possibly TRBD2 for D (5 bases). The CDR3 is made up of 14 amino acids. The germline gives CDR1 LNHDA, CDR2 SQIVND (reference sequence). V lost 1 base and J 5 bases, leaving 12 bases between the germline ends. This CDR3 is CASSIAGGGDEQYF. CDR3 coding DNA: TGTGCCAGTAGTATAGCAGGAGGAGGCGACGAGCAGTACTTC.

This clone has a single count. The chain carries TRBV9 and TRBJ2-1; perhaps TRBD2 as D (5 bases). The CDR3 has 15 residues. V shed 3 bases and J shed 6 bases, with 16 bases lying between them. Germline CDR1 SGDLS, CDR2 YYNGEE. In nucleotides, the CDR3 is TGTGCCAGCAGCGCCCCTAGCAGATCGGTCAATGAGCAGTTCTTC. It specifies CASSAPSRSVNEQFF.

The chain employs TRBV10-2 and TRBJ1-1; the D is unclear. CDR3 length equals 13 residues. CDR1 and CDR2 from the germline V gene are WSHSY and SAAADI. V was pared by 2 bases and J by 1 base, with 5 bases between. The DNA of the CDR3 is TGCGCCAGCAGTGAGATCGAGAACACTGAAGCTTTCTTT. Protein product: CASSEIENTEAFF.

The V gene is TRBV25-1, the J gene TRBJ1-1; D might be TRBD1 (5 bases). Germline V lookup: CDR1 MGHDK, CDR2 SYGVNS. The CDR3 length is 13 residues. Trimming removed 4 bases at V and 7 bases at J, with 13 bases between. The CDR3 here is CASSGGDWGEAFF. The DNA of the CDR3 is TGTGCCAGCAGTGGAGGGGATTGGGGTGAAGCTTTCTTT. Full variable domain (rest looked up from reference TRBV25-1 and TRBJ1-1): EADIYQTPRYLVIGTGKKITLECSQTMGHDKMYWYQQDPGMELHLIHYSYGVNSTEKGDLSSESTVSRIRTEHFPLTLESARPSHTSQYLCASSGGDWGEAFFGQGTRLTVV.

The chain is built from TRBV28 and TRBJ2-3, with TRBD1 identical over 10 bases. Germline V gene data show CDR1 as MDHEN and CDR2 as SYDVKM. This CDR3 contains 17 residues. J was trimmed by 1 base and V by 4 bases; bases with no gene match: 8. The CDR3 nucleotides read TGTGCCAGCAGTTACCAAACCGGGACAGGGGGCACAGATACGCAGTATTTT. Protein product: CASSYQTGTGGTDTQYF. The entire variable domain, with the rest obtained from reference TRBV28 and TRBJ2-3, is as follows: DVKVTQSSRYLVKRTGEKVFLECVQDMDHENMFWYRQDPGLGLRLIYFSYDVKMKEKGDIPEGYSVSREKKERFSLILESASTNQTSMYLCASSYQTGTGGTDTQYFGPGTRLTVL.

The chain couples TRBV18 to TRBJ2-3; D is unclear. The V and J ends lost 6 bases and 1 base respectively, with 14 bases between them. The CDR3 extends over 15 amino acids. Germline-derived CDR1 and CDR2 are KGHSH and LQKENI. CDR3 sequence: CASSHGFSRTDTQYF. CDR3 DNA sequence: TGTGCCAGCTCTCACGGATTCTCGCGCACAGATACGCAGTATTTT.

This clone was detected once. In the same sample, other DNA sequences code for this CDR3. The genes are TRBV27 and TRBJ2-7; D unclear. This CDR3 comprises 11 residues. Germline V gives CDR1 MNHEY, CDR2 SMNVEV (reference sequence). Trimming removed 1 base from V and 7 bases from J, with 5 bases in between. CDR3: CASSLYGEQYF. The DNA of the CDR3 is TGTGCCAGCAGTTTATACGGAGAGCAGTACTTC.

The chain couples TRBV6-5 to TRBJ2-7; no clear D gene. The V end lost 7 bases, the J end lost 5 bases, and 15 bases lay between the germline ends. Germline CDR1 and CDR2: MNHEY and SVGAGI. This CDR3 spans 13 amino acids. The CDR3 nucleotides read TGTGCCAGCAAGAGCGTCGTCGACGACGAGCAGTACTTC. It yields the protein CASKSVVDDEQYF.

The CDR3 sequence: CASSLLEGTEAFF. CDR3 in DNA: TGTGCCAGCAGCTTACTCGAGGGCACTGAAGCTTTCTTT. The J gene is TRBJ1-1, the V gene TRBV6-6; D is uncertain. Germline values: CDR1 MNHNY, CDR2 SVGAGI (reference sequence). Trimming left V 6 bases short and J 4 bases short, with 12 bases between. The CDR3 covers 13 residues.

V usage is TRBV9 and J usage is TRBJ2-3; no reliable D call. CDR1 SGDLS and CDR2 YYNGEE come from the germline V gene. The CDR3 totals 12 residues. Trimming shortened V by 4 bases and J by 0 bases, and 3 bases separated the two germline ends. The CDR3 spells CASSWSTDTQYF. CDR3 bases: TGTGCCAGCAGCTGGAGCACAGATACGCAGTATTTT.

V gene TRBV2 combines with J gene TRBJ2-1; 10 nucleotides match TRBD2. CDR1 is SNHLY, CDR2 FYNNEI, per germline. This CDR3 is 14 amino acids long. V lost 6 bases, J lost 3 bases, and 2 bases stayed unmatched. Here the CDR3 DNA reads TGTGCCAGCAGAGTAGCGGGAGGCTACAATGAGCAGTTCTTC. This gives the protein CASRVAGGYNEQFF.

The V call is TRBV5-6, the J call TRBJ2-7; D is undetermined. The ends were cut back, 0 bases at V and 0 bases at J, with 7 bases in the middle. CDR1 and CDR2 from the germline V gene are SGHDT and YYEEEE. The CDR3 runs to 14 residues. CDR3 region: CASSLAPGSYEQYF. For the CDR3, the DNA is TGTGCCAGCAGCTTGGCCCCGGGCTCCTACGAGCAGTACTTC.

This chain uses TRBV5-5 with TRBJ2-1; the D is unclear. Trimming stripped 2 bases from V and 5 bases from J, with 17 bases between. This CDR3 region has 16 residues. Germline V CDR1 and CDR2: SGHKS, YYEKEE (reference sequence). Here the CDR3 reads CASSFRGRYPDNEQFF. The CDR3 region has the DNA TGTGCCAGCAGCTTCCGCGGCAGATACCCTGACAATGAGCAGTTCTTC.

The chain recombines TRBV6-5 with TRBJ1-2; maybe TRBD1 (5 bases). Germline V gene sequence: CDR1 MNHEY, CDR2 SVGAGI. This CDR3 spans 13 amino acids. The V gene lost 6 bases and the J gene lost 4 bases, with 12 bases spanning the gap. The CDR3, as DNA: TGTGCCAGCAGCCCTCAGGGCCCCTATGGCTACACCTTC. Protein product: CASSPQGPYGYTF.

The rearrangement joins TRBV13 to TRBJ2-1; 15 nucleotides agree with TRBD2. Germline V lookup: CDR1 PRHDT, CDR2 FYEKMQ (reference sequence). This CDR3 has 17 residues. The J segment lost 7 bases and the V segment lost 5 bases, leaving 9 bases of the junction unmatched. CDR3 residues: CASSPGLAGGPENEQFF. DNA of the CDR3: TGTGCCAGCAGCCCTGGACTAGCGGGAGGGCCGGAGAATGAGCAGTTCTTC.